The 14 T cell receptor beta chains listed next were all sequenced from one sample in a study of blood T cell repertoires in COVID-19. Method: immunoSEQ multiplex PCR; TCRdb's copy keeps in-frame clones and lacks some. The sample holds approximately 250,000 clones, 75% to 85% seen once. Sequenced sample: peripheral blood. The receptors derive from a woman between 50 and 59 years old with acute or convalescent COVID-19.

The chain employs TRBV7-2 and TRBJ1-2; perhaps TRBD1 as D (5 bases). The germline CDR1 and CDR2 sequences are SGHTA and FQGNSA. V was cut by 4 bases and J by 8 bases, with 20 bases left in between. There are 15 residues in the CDR3. The CDR3: CASSSGWGLVGGYTF. The CDR3 nucleotides are TGTGCCAGCAGCTCGGGCTGGGGCCTGGTGGGAGGCTACACCTTC.

The rearrangement links TRBV3-1 (or the pseudogene TRBV3-2) to TRBJ1-3; D is unresolved. Trimming pared 4 bases from V and 0 bases from J, leaving 16 bases between. Germline CDR1 LGHDT, CDR2 YNNKEL (reference sequence). The CDR3 spans 17 residues. The CDR3 is CASSPNGVTNSGNTIYF. The CDR3 region has the DNA TGTGCCAGCAGCCCGAACGGGGTAACCAACTCTGGAAACACCATATATTTT.

This clone was recorded a few times. This rearrangement joins TRBV5-1 to TRBJ2-5, with a tentative D call TRBD2 (5 bases). The V end lost 0 bases, the J end lost 0 bases, and 12 bases lay between the germline ends. The CDR3 covers 16 residues. The germline gives CDR1 SGHRS, CDR2 YFSETQ. The CDR3 protein is CASSLESSFYQETQYF. CDR3 DNA: TGCGCCAGCAGCTTGGAGTCTAGCTTCTACCAAGAGACCCAGTACTTC.

As DNA, the CDR3 is TGTGCCAGCAGCTTTCGAGATCCTACCGGGGAGCTGTTTTTT. The encoded protein is CASSFRDPTGELFF. The V and J genes are TRBV5-4 and TRBJ2-2; unclear D gene. The CDR3 length is 14 residues. Germline CDR1 and CDR2: SGHNT and YYREEE (reference sequence). V was cut by 2 bases and J by 5 bases, with 10 bases left in between. Filled out from reference TRBV5-4 and TRBJ2-2, the complete variable domain reads ETGVTQSPTHLIKTRGQQVTLRCSSQSGHNTVSWYQQALGQGPQFIFQYYREEENGRGNFPPRFSGLQFPNYSSELNVNALELDDSALYLCASSFRDPTGELFFGEGSRLTVL.

This chain uses TRBV29-1 with TRBJ2-7, with TRBD1 identical over 9 bases. Losses at the gene ends were 4 bases for V and 2 bases for J; bases not matched to a gene: 6. The germline V gene encodes CDR1 SQVTM and CDR2 ANQGSEA. The CDR3 is made up of 14 amino acids. CDR3 DNA sequence: TGCAGCGTTGGCGGGACAGGGAGGCCCTACGAGCAGTACTTC. Encoded protein: CSVGGTGRPYEQYF.

This chain joins TRBV4-1 and TRBJ1-1; D is possibly TRBD1 (6 bases). Trimming removed 2 bases at V and 1 base at J, with 11 bases between. The CDR3 runs 15 residues. CDR1 is MGHRA, CDR2 YSYEKL, per germline. CDR3 amino acids: CASSQLPRGNTEAFF. CDR3 DNA: TGCGCCAGCAGCCAATTACCCAGGGGGAACACTGAAGCTTTCTTT.

The chain employs TRBV6-2 or TRBV6-3 and TRBJ1-1, with 7 bases aligning to TRBD1. The CDR3 extends over 16 amino acids. With 5 bases clipped from V and 10 bases from J, the junction kept 19 bases outside the gene matches. Germline values: CDR1 MNHEY, CDR2 SVGEGT. The CDR3 loop reads CASSRGQGGFLEGAFF. The CDR3, as DNA: TGTGCCAGCAGTAGGGGGCAGGGGGGCTTCCTCGAAGGAGCTTTCTTT.

This clone was recorded only once. This sequence joins TRBV7-9 and TRBJ1-1; 7 bases agree with TRBD1. V lost 4 bases to trimming and J lost 0 bases; unmatched junction nucleotides: 2. CDR1 and CDR2 from the germline V gene are SEHNR and FQNEAQ (reference sequence). This CDR3 has 14 residues. The CDR3 reads CASSWGQLNTEAFF. The CDR3 region has the DNA TGTGCCAGCAGCTGGGGACAGCTGAACACTGAAGCTTTCTTT.

The chain employs TRBV6-6 and TRBJ2-3; weak D call: TRBD2 (6 bases). The CDR3 is 15 residues long. Deletions cut 2 bases from V and 1 base from J, with 10 bases between. CDR1 is MNHNY and CDR2 is SVGAGI in the germline V gene (reference sequence). CDR3 loop: CASSYGGTGTDTQYF. CDR3 sequence (DNA): TGTGCCAGCAGTTACGGGGGGACTGGCACAGATACGCAGTATTTT.

The CDR3 loop reads CASSHRREQYF. In DNA form, the CDR3 reads TGTGCCAGCAGCCACCGCCGGGAGCAGTACTTC. The rearrangement joins TRBV5-8 to TRBJ2-7; no clear D. V lost 4 bases and J 7 bases, leaving 9 bases between the germline ends. The V gene's germline CDR1 is SGHTS and CDR2 YDEGEE. The CDR3 consists of 11 residues.

The chain is built from TRBV5-1 and TRBJ1-1; possibly TRBD1 for D (6 bases). Germline CDR1 and CDR2: SGHRS and YFSETQ. The ends were cut back, 0 bases at V and 5 bases at J, with 14 bases in the middle. The CDR3 is 15 amino acids. In DNA form, the CDR3 reads TGCGCCAGCAGCTTGGGACATGGCCAGGGGACTGAAGCTTTCTTT. Protein product: CASSLGHGQGTEAFF.

In nucleotides, the CDR3 is TGCGCCAGTCGCATACGGGATAACTATGGCTACACCTTC. Amino acid sequence: CASRIRDNYGYTF. The V and J genes are TRBV5-1 and TRBJ1-2; D unresolved. CDR3 length: 13 amino acids. Trimming left V 8 bases short and J 1 base short, with 12 bases between. Germline loops: CDR1 SGHRS, CDR2 YFSETQ. Complete variable domain (other parts from reference TRBV5-1 and TRBJ1-2): KAGVTQTPRYLIKTRGQQVTLSCSPISGHRSVSWYQQTPGQGLQFLFEYFSETQRNKGNFPGRFSGRQFSNSRSEMNVSTLELGDSALYLCASRIRDNYGYTFGSGTRLTVV.

The V call is TRBV2, the J call TRBJ1-5; possibly TRBD1 for D (5 bases). The CDR3 is 14 residues long. V was cut by 4 bases and J by 6 bases, with 13 bases left in between. Per germline, CDR1 SNHLY and CDR2 FYNNEI. The CDR3 region has the DNA TGTGCCAGCAGTGTGCAGGGATGGGGTCAGCCCCAGCATTTT. The encoded protein is CASSVQGWGQPQHF. Using reference TRBV2 and TRBJ1-5 for the parts outside the CDR3, the full variable domain is EPEVTQTPSHQVTQMGQEVILRCVPISNHLYFYWYRQILGQKVEFLVSFYNNEISEKSEIFDDQFSVERPDGSNFTLKIRSTKLEDSAMYFCASSVQGWGQPQHFGDGTRLSIL.

This chain connects TRBV4-1 to TRBJ1-2, with D uncertain. This CDR3 has 13 amino acids. Germline loops: CDR1 MGHRA, CDR2 YSYEKL. The germline V and J ends were trimmed by 0 bases and 7 bases, with 9 bases remaining between them. CDR3 region: CASSQDEWSGYTF. The CDR3 bases are TGCGCCAGCAGCCAAGATGAGTGGTCTGGCTACACCTTC.